This TCR beta chain was identified in a study of control samples from healthy donors and cancer patients. TCRdb's table, derived via immunoSEQ multiplex PCR, lists solely in-frame clones and lacks some. The profile shows approximately 150,000 clones, about nine tenths of them singletons. Germline V CDR1 and CDR2: SGDLS, YYNGEE. V was cut by 0 bases and J by 14 bases, with 15 bases left in between. CDR3 length equals 14 residues. Source material: blood. The rearrangement uses TRBV9 and TRBJ1-6; D not resolved. The TCR comes from a young man in good health. The CDR3 reads CASSVGGANRALHF. CDR3 in DNA: TGTGCCAGCAGCGTAGGAGGAGCTAATCGGGCCCTCCACTTT.